The clone carrying this TCR beta chain was counted many times. Its antigen remains unidentified. This specimen belongs to a study of CD8 T cells in ankylosing spondylitis. Regarding the study as a whole: The authors found the disease-linked clones to be CD8+ and relatively rare in peripheral blood. What appeared characteristic of ankylosing spondylitis blood was a TCR beta motif of 7 or 8 highly homologous variants.

Libraries for TCR beta were made by quantitative 5'-RACE with molecular barcodes. TCRdb used MiXCR to reprocess the 5' RACE reads, holding one entry per CDR3 protein. The sample includes 200,000 to 250,000 distinct CDR3 sequences, 10% to 13% of them seen just once. The germline V gene has CDR1 MDHEN and CDR2 SYDVKM. Trimming removed 6 bases from V and 4 bases from J, with 12 bases in between. The CDR3 covers 13 residues. The source is a male donor with ankylosing spondylitis or in good health (not recorded which). The chain recombines TRBV28 with TRBJ2-5; no definite D call. Sequenced material: blood, either unsorted or a sorted T cell fraction (not recorded which). The CDR3 DNA reads as TGTGCCAGCAGCGTCGTTCTTCGAGAGACCCAGTACTTC. This codes for CASSVVLRETQYF.